The source of this T cell receptor beta chain is a study of blood T cells in healthy people across ages. Germline trimming cut 4 bases from V and 2 bases from J; bases unmatched to any gene: 2. The CDR3 runs 15 residues. The V gene's germline CDR1 is MGHDK and CDR2 SYGVNS. Alongside a J-beta primer mix, a sample-barcoded 5' primer served in a second PCR lasting roughly 6 to 12 cycles. From the 5' RACE reads, TCRdb called clonotypes with MiXCR, one entry per CDR3 protein. Here the sample spans over 600,000 distinct CDR3 sequences, about 21% being singletons. The clonotype originates from a man in his sixties or seventies in good health. V usage is TRBV25-1 and J usage is TRBJ2-2, with 9 bases matching TRBD2. The sequenced material came from blood. The CDR3 nucleotides are TGTGCCAGCAGTGTTAGCGGGAGCAACACCGGGGAGCTGTTTTTT. This gives the protein CASSVSGSNTGELFF.